The 23 T cell receptor beta chains in this list originate from one sample, sequenced in a study of blood T cell repertoires in COVID-19. Data came from immunoSEQ multiplex PCR; TCRdb stores just in-frame clones and leaves some out. The sample contains some 93,000 clones, more than 75% of which appear only once. Sequenced input: peripheral blood. These receptors all come from a man aged 50 to 60 with acute or convalescent COVID-19.

V usage is TRBV27 and J usage is TRBJ1-2; D remains unclear. The CDR3 has 13 amino acids. CDR1 and CDR2 (germline): MNHEY, SMNVEV (reference sequence). V shed 5 bases and J shed 2 bases, with 9 bases lying between them. CDR3 region: CASSGGPNYGYTF. The CDR3 DNA reads TGTGCCAGCAGTGGAGGGCCCAACTATGGCTACACCTTC.

The chain combines TRBV11-3 with TRBJ2-2; the D gene is possibly TRBD2 (6 bases). The CDR3 spans 16 residues. Germline V gene lookup returns CDR1 SGHNT and CDR2 YENEEA. Trimming removed 0 bases from V and 6 bases from J, with 14 bases in between. CDR3 protein: CASSLDGSWDAGELFF. The CDR3 DNA is TGTGCCAGCAGCTTAGACGGGAGTTGGGACGCCGGGGAGCTGTTTTTT. The whole variable domain, filled in from reference TRBV11-3 and TRBJ2-2, reads EAGVVQSPRYKIIEKKQPVAFWCNPISGHNTLYWYLQNLGQGPELLIRYENEEAVDDSQLPKDRFSAERLKGVDSTLKIQPAELGDSAVYLCASSLDGSWDAGELFFGEGSRLTVL.

This clone was observed at least ten times. The J gene is TRBJ2-3, the V gene TRBV5-4; TRBD2 aligns across 13 bases. The length of the CDR3 is 18 residues. After removal of 3 bases from V and 8 bases from J, the junction contained 15 bases not matched to a gene. Germline CDR1 reads SGHNT; CDR2 reads YYREEE (reference sequence). The CDR3 loop is CASSSSGLGLAGAGTQYF. The CDR3 DNA reads TGTGCCAGCAGCTCGAGCGGGCTTGGACTAGCGGGAGCCGGTACGCAGTATTTT.

This chain connects TRBV7-9 to TRBJ2-5; 11 bases fit TRBD2. Trimming removed 1 base from V and 2 bases from J; junction bases left unmatched: 3. Germline CDR1 reads SEHNR; CDR2 reads FQNEAQ (reference sequence). CDR3 length equals 16 residues. The DNA for the CDR3 is TGTGCCAGCAGCTTAGTTCTAGCGGGGGGTCAAGAGACCCAGTACTTC. This translates into CASSLVLAGGQETQYF.

The chain carries TRBV6-6 and TRBJ2-1, with D possibly being TRBD2 (6 bases). The germline gives CDR1 MNHNY, CDR2 SVGAGI (reference sequence). V was trimmed by 4 bases and J by 5 bases, leaving 12 bases between them. The CDR3 spans 14 residues. For the CDR3, the DNA is TGTGCCAGCAGTTTCAGCCGGGGGAACAATGAGCAGTTCTTC. This gives the protein CASSFSRGNNEQFF.

The gene calls are TRBV5-4 and TRBJ2-7, with 15 bases matching TRBD2. This CDR3 has 16 amino acids. V lost 4 bases to trimming and J lost 6 bases; unmatched junction nucleotides: 8. In germline, CDR1 is SGHNT, CDR2 YYREEE (reference sequence). CDR3 region: CASSTLGLAGGTEQYF. The DNA of the CDR3 is TGTGCCAGCAGCACGCTAGGACTAGCGGGAGGGACCGAGCAGTACTTC.

The rearrangement joins TRBV19 to TRBJ2-2; 7 positions agree with TRBD2. V lost 8 bases to trimming and J lost 2 bases; unmatched junction nucleotides: 8. This CDR3 has 15 amino acids. CDR1 and CDR2 from the germline V gene are LNHDA and SQIVND (reference sequence). The CDR3 protein is CASLVGEGNTGELFF. In DNA form, the CDR3 reads TGTGCCAGTCTTGTGGGGGAGGGAAACACCGGGGAGCTGTTTTTT. Full variable domain (remainder filled in from reference TRBV19 and TRBJ2-2): DGGITQSPKYLFRKEGQNVTLSCEQNLNHDAMYWYRQDPGQGLRLIYYSQIVNDFQKGDIAEGYSVSREKKESFPLTVTSAQKNPTAFYLCASLVGEGNTGELFFGEGSRLTVL.

The V gene is TRBV10-1, the J gene TRBJ1-2, with a tentative D call TRBD1 (6 bases). The germline V gene encodes CDR1 WNHNN and CDR2 SYGVQD (reference sequence). V lost 3 bases and J lost 9, with 14 bases in between. The CDR3 extends over 13 amino acids. CDR3 sequence: CASSEGGGGSYTF. CDR3 nucleotide sequence: TGCGCCAGCAGTGAAGGGGGAGGGGGAAGCTACACCTTC.

The V gene is TRBV30, the J gene TRBJ2-7, with D perhaps TRBD1 (6 bases). The germline V gene has CDR1 GTSNPN and CDR2 SVGIG (reference sequence). This CDR3 has 13 amino acids. Trimming took off 3 bases at V and 2 bases at J, with 11 bases between the two ends. CDR3 protein: CAWRPQGAYEQYF. Here the CDR3 DNA reads TGTGCCTGGAGGCCACAGGGCGCCTACGAGCAGTACTTC.

The CDR3 DNA reads as TGTGCCAGCATGGCCCAGCGGGAGGGCCACAGTACGCAGTATTTT. This codes for CASMAQREGHSTQYF. The gene calls are TRBV4-2 and TRBJ2-3; TRBD2 matches 10 bases. Germline loops: CDR1 LGHNA, CDR2 YNFKEQ. Trimming removed 7 bases from V and 8 bases from J; junction bases left unmatched: 12. CDR3 length: 15 residues.

This clone occurred a few times. The chain recombines TRBV2 with TRBJ1-5; TRBD1 matches at 7 bases. J lost 5 bases, V lost 3 bases, and 16 bases had no gene match. The length of the CDR3 is 18 residues. Germline lookup yields CDR1 SNHLY and CDR2 FYNNEI. CDR3 DNA sequence: TGTGCCAGCAGTGAGATAGGCAGTTCACAGGGGACGGATCAGCCCCAGCATTTT. It yields the protein CASSEIGSSQGTDQPQHF.

The V gene is TRBV18, the J gene TRBJ1-2; 10 bases are a match to TRBD1. Per germline, CDR1 KGHSH and CDR2 LQKENI. This CDR3 contains 15 residues. The V and J ends lost 3 bases and 0 bases, in that order; junction bases with no gene match: 1. CDR3 protein: CASSPGTGANYGYTF. For the CDR3, the DNA is TGTGCCAGCTCACCCGGGACAGGGGCTAACTATGGCTACACCTTC.

The chain carries TRBV11-3 and TRBJ2-1, with 10 nucleotides matching TRBD2. Germline values: CDR1 SGHNT, CDR2 YENEEA. J lost 7 bases, V lost 1 base, and 7 bases had no gene match. This CDR3 has 16 amino acids. As DNA, the CDR3 is TGTGCCAGCAGCTTAGGGTTCCCTAGCGGGAGTAATGAGCAGTTCTTC. Amino acid sequence: CASSLGFPSGSNEQFF.

This clone was observed a few times. The chain carries TRBV29-1 and TRBJ1-2; D ambiguous. The germline gives CDR1 SQVTM, CDR2 ANQGSEA. The CDR3 has 12 amino acids. Trimming left V 1 base short and J 7 bases short, with 10 bases between. The CDR3 nucleotides read TGCAGCGTTGAAGGTACCTTGGCTGGCTACACCTTC. Translated: CSVEGTLAGYTF.

The table lists this clone with many counts. The chain uses TRBV5-1 and TRBJ2-2; 8 bases agree with TRBD1. This CDR3 region has 16 residues. V shed 3 bases, J shed 2 bases, and the junction held 6 bases outside the gene matches. The germline CDR1 and CDR2 sequences are SGHRS and YFSETQ. CDR3 coding DNA: TGCGCCAGCAGCTCCAGGACAGGGACTAACACCGGGGAGCTGTTTTTT. Residues: CASSSRTGTNTGELFF.

The rearrangement uses TRBV7-9 and TRBJ2-3; the match to TRBD2 covers 11 bases. Germline V gene data show CDR1 as SEHNR and CDR2 as FQNEAQ (reference sequence). Losses at the gene ends were 8 bases for V and 2 bases for J; bases not matched to a gene: 3. This CDR3 contains 14 residues. DNA for the CDR3: TGTGCCAGCCTAGCGGGAGGATCCACAGATACGCAGTATTTT. It is translated as CASLAGGSTDTQYF.

The chain employs TRBV9 and TRBJ1-4, with D perhaps matching TRBD1 (5 bases). V was clipped by 4 bases and J by 5 bases, with 15 bases between them. CDR3 size: 15 residues. The germline V gene encodes CDR1 SGDLS and CDR2 YYNGEE. The CDR3 is CASSPHTGLNEKLFF. CDR3 nucleotides: TGTGCCAGCAGCCCTCACACAGGTTTAAATGAAAAACTGTTTTTT. Variable domain in full (rest from reference TRBV9 and TRBJ1-4): DSGVTQTPKHLITATGQRVTLRCSPRSGDLSVYWYQQSLDQGLQFLIQYYNGEERAKGNILERFSAQQFPDLHSELNLSSLELGDSALYFCASSPHTGLNEKLFFGSGTQLSVL.

The J gene is TRBJ2-2, the V gene TRBV14; D not resolved. The V end lost 3 bases, the J end lost 5 bases, and 7 bases lay between the germline ends. The CDR3 totals 13 residues. Germline lookup yields CDR1 SGHDN and CDR2 FVKESK. The CDR3 sequence: CASSQSRTGELFF. CDR3 nucleotides: TGTGCCAGCAGCCAGTCTAGGACCGGGGAGCTGTTTTTT.

This clone was seen ten or more times. The J gene is TRBJ2-1, the V gene TRBV4-2, with TRBD2 identical over 10 bases. Germline trimming cut 2 bases from V and 5 bases from J; bases unmatched to any gene: 9. The CDR3 sequence is 17 residues long. From germline, CDR1 is LGHNA and CDR2 YNFKEQ. The chain's CDR3 is CASSQSTGTSAHNEQFF. Written as DNA, the CDR3 is TGTGCCAGCAGCCAATCAACCGGGACTAGCGCCCACAATGAGCAGTTCTTC.

The chain is built from TRBV6-1 and TRBJ1-6; 7 bases are a match to TRBD1. The ends lost 3 bases at V and 7 bases at J; junction bases unmatched: 6. Germline V gene data show CDR1 as MNHNS and CDR2 as SASEGT. CDR3 length: 15 residues. CDR3 sequence (DNA): TGTGCCAGCAGTGATGGACAGGCGTCCAATTCACCCCTCCACTTT. It yields the protein CASSDGQASNSPLHF.

For this clone: One junction end disagrees with the germline gene, perhaps due to a read error. The genes are TRBV6-6 and TRBJ2-1; D gene unclear. The length of the CDR3 is 13 residues. Germline assignment: CDR1 MNHNY and CDR2 SVGAGI (reference sequence). The CDR3 is CASGSGSFNEQFF. The CDR3 DNA reads as TGTGCCAGCGGCTCCGGGTCCTTCAATGAGCAGTTCTTC.

In its sample, this clone was seen once. The chain joins TRBV19 to TRBJ2-2; 12 positions agree with TRBD1. Germline V gene lookup returns CDR1 LNHDA and CDR2 SQIVND (reference sequence). The CDR3 has 16 residues. Trimming removed 5 bases from V and 7 bases from J; junction bases left unmatched: 8. The CDR3 sequence: CASSLGTGGKGGELFF. As DNA, the CDR3 is TGTGCCAGTAGTCTGGGGACAGGGGGCAAAGGCGGGGAGCTGTTTTTT.

The genes are TRBV19 and TRBJ1-5, with 8 bases that match TRBD1. CDR1 and CDR2 (germline): LNHDA, SQIVND (reference sequence). The V gene end was trimmed by 3 bases and the J gene end by 3 bases; junction bases not matched to a gene: 4. The length of the CDR3 is 15 residues. CDR3 nucleotide sequence: TGTGCCAGTAGTATCGACAGGGGATTCAATCAGCCCCAGCATTTT. Translated: CASSIDRGFNQPQHF. The complete variable domain, with remaining parts taken from reference TRBV19 and TRBJ1-5, reads DGGITQSPKYLFRKEGQNVTLSCEQNLNHDAMYWYRQDPGQGLRLIYYSQIVNDFQKGDIAEGYSVSREKKESFPLTVTSAQKNPTAFYLCASSIDRGFNQPQHFGDGTRLSIL.